Listed below are T cell receptor beta chains from one sample, sequenced in a study of PD-L1 blockade in urothelial cancer. This table comes from immunoSEQ multiplex PCR, and its TCRdb copy is limited to in-frame clones, with some not included. The profile shows about 53,000 clones, around nine tenths of them singletons. Specimen: PBMCs, collected around atezolizumab (anti-PD-L1) treatment. These receptors were collected from a woman aged 55-75 years with urothelial cancer. Each CDR3 is given with its conserved first and last residue. The D gene is left open where the match is weak. Size values are once, few and many counts, or a class for expanded clones, and some rows have none.

v_gene	j_gene	d_gene	abundance	CDR3aa	CDR3nt
TRBV10-3	TRBJ2-7	NA	NA	CAISEGAPSYEQYF	TGTGCCATCAGTGAAGGGGCCCCCTCCTACGAGCAGTACTTC
TRBV19	TRBJ1-5	TRBD1	NA	CASIRQQGSNQPQHF	TGTGCCAGTATCCGACAACAGGGGAGCAATCAGCCCCAGCATTTT
TRBV29-1	TRBJ2-4	NA	NA	CSVVGGARSIAKNIQYF	TGCAGCGTTGTCGGAGGGGCAAGAAGTATAGCCAAAAACATTCAGTACTTC
TRBV4-1	TRBJ2-2	TRBD2	NA	CASSHALSGRTGELFF	TGCGCCAGCAGCCACGCTCTGAGCGGGAGGACCGGGGAGCTGTTTTTT
TRBV5-1	TRBJ1-2	NA	NA	CASSLDQYGYTF	TGCGCCAGCAGCTTGGATCAGTATGGCTACACCTTC
TRBV5-6	TRBJ2-7	TRBD1	once	CASSLGTGYLYEQYF	TGTGCCAGCAGCTTAGGGACAGGCTACCTCTACGAGCAGTACTTC
TRBV5-5	TRBJ2-7	TRBD2	NA	CASSGPLAEGYEQYF	TGTGCCAGCAGCGGACCACTAGCGGAGGGGTACGAGCAGTACTTC
TRBV29-1	TRBJ1-3	NA	NA	CSVGPSSGNTIYF	TGCAGCGTGGGGCCAAGCTCTGGAAACACCATATATTTT
TRBV27	TRBJ2-3	NA	NA	CASTVKVAAVGADTQYF	TGTGCCAGCACGGTGAAGGTAGCGGCCGTCGGAGCAGATACGCAGTATTTT
TRBV4-3	TRBJ2-7	NA	NA	CASSQDSGAYEQYF	TGCGCCAGCAGCCAAGATTCGGGGGCCTACGAGCAGTACTTC
TRBV6-5	TRBJ1-2	NA	NA	CASRRGGSYGYTF	TGTGCCAGCAGGCGGGGGGGAAGCTATGGCTACACCTTC
TRBV4-3	TRBJ2-3	TRBD2	NA	CASSQDLAGYTDTQYF	TGCGCCAGCAGCCAAGACCTAGCGGGGTACACAGATACGCAGTATTTT
TRBV6-6	TRBJ2-7	NA	NA	CASSSQVGQYF	TGTGCCAGCAGTTCCCAGGTTGGGCAGTACTTC
TRBV7-8	TRBJ2-7	TRBD1	once	CASSPGTAYSYEQYF	TGTGCCAGCAGCCCCGGGACAGCTTATTCCTACGAGCAGTACTTC
TRBV12-5	TRBJ1-1	TRBD1	NA	CASGKDRSTEAFF	TGTGCTAGTGGTAAGGACAGGTCCACTGAAGCTTTCTTT
TRBV6-6	TRBJ2-3	TRBD1	NA	CASSYLGTDTDTQYF	TGTGCCAGCAGTTACCTAGGGACAGACACAGATACGCAGTATTTT
TRBV5-4	TRBJ2-1	TRBD2	NA	CASSFLADNEQFF	TGTGCCAGCAGCTTCCTAGCGGACAATGAGCAGTTCTTC
TRBV16	TRBJ2-7	TRBD2	few	CASSQYELAGQASYEQYF	TGTGCCAGCAGCCAATATGAACTAGCGGGACAAGCCTCCTACGAGCAGTACTTC
TRBV4-1	TRBJ2-2	NA	NA	CASSRRIGQNTGELFF	TGCGCCAGCAGCCGAAGAATTGGACAGAACACCGGGGAGCTGTTTTTT